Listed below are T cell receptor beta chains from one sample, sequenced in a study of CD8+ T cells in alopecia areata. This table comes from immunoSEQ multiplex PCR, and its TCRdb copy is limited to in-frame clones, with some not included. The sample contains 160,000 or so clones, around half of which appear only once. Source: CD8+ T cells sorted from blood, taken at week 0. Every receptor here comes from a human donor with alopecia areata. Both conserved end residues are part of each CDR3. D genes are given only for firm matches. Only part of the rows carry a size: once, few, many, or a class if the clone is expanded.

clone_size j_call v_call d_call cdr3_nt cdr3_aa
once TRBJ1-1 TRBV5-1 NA TGCGCCAGCAGCTTGACCTCTAACGCTGAAGCTTTCTTT CASSLTSNAEAFF
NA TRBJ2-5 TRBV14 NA TGTGCCAGCAGCCAAGACGCCCGGACAGTTGAGGCGGAGACCCAGTACTTC CASSQDARTVEAETQYF
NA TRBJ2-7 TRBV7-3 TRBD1 TGTGCCAGCAGCCAGGGGGCGGGCCCCTACGAGCAGTACTTC CASSQGAGPYEQYF
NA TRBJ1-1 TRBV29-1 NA TGCAGCGTTGAATCTGCGAACACTGAAGCTTTCTTT CSVESANTEAFF
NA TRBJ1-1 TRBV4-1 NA TGCGCCAGCTACCGCGGACAGTTGAGGACTGAAGCTTTCTTT CASYRGQLRTEAFF
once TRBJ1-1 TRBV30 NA TGTGCCTGGAGAATGACAGGCGGGGACACTGAAGCTTTCTTT CAWRMTGGDTEAFF
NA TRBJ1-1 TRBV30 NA TGTGCCTGGAGTTTAAGGTACACTGAAGCTTTCTTT CAWSLRYTEAFF
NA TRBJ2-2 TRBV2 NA TGTGCCAGCAGCCCAGAGTTGACCGGGGAGCTGTTTTTT CASSPELTGELFF
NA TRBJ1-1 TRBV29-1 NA TGCAGCGTTGATTTGAGGGAGGGGACTGAAGCTTTCTTT CSVDLREGTEAFF
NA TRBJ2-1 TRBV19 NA TGTGCCAGTAGTTGGGTCGGCGATGAGCAGTTCTTC CASSWVGDEQFF